This paragraph reports one T cell receptor (beta chain). No cognate antigen has been identified for it. No much larger clone exists at a distance of one base, and base qualities are not known. The sample comes from a study of spatial heterogeneity in lung cancer (dated by TCRdb to the late 2010s). With regard to the full study: Beta-chain transcripts were consistently detected in greater numbers than alpha-chain transcripts, which likely reflects a higher abundance of beta-chain transcripts. At surgery, about 210 tumor regions, around 64 matched nontumor lung samples and 50 to 60 PBMC samples were TCR-sequenced for both alpha and beta chains. In the raw uncorrected reads, each unique combination of TCR and UMI appeared more than ten times on average. TCR alpha and beta repertoires were quantitatively compared across multiple tumor regions, matched nontumor lung and blood in non-small cell lung cancer. Nonsynonymous mutation counts, determined by whole-exome sequencing of tumor tissue, were related to features of the TCR repertoire. In tumor regions, TCR transcript counts showed a strong correlation with a T cell transcriptional module score from matched bulk RNA-seq. Study-wide findings and limitations: Confirming at a functional level the hypothesis that regional TCRs recognize regional mutations was considered to require additional single-cell paired TCR alpha and beta sequencing. The tumor nonsynonymous mutation count correlated with the number of expanded alpha and beta TCRs within the tumor. The count of ubiquitous expanded TCRs correlated with the count of ubiquitous nonsynonymous mutations, and the count of regional expanded TCRs correlated with the count of regional nonsynonymous mutations. Estimated TCR-seq coverage of tumor T cells was only around 7% for alpha chains and about 14% for beta chains.

What this sample's time point label stands for: sample taken at primary tumor resection. Samples were obtained from about 69 patients with early-stage, untreated non-small cell lung cancer from the lung TRACERx cohort. For TCR sequencing, whole RNA was extracted from tumor and nontumor lung tissue, or from cryopreserved PBMC samples, and no cell sorting was done. Patients were selected for TCR sequencing only if sufficient RNA was available from at least two tumor regions. A lung pathologist reviewed the tumor and adjacent nontumor lung specimens before the specimens were selected. The method behind the library was 5' RACE. Sequencing was carried out with a NextSeq 500. In the TCR library protocol, a unique molecular identifier was attached to each TCR cDNA molecule so that PCR and sequencing errors could be corrected. Per the source publication's procedure: TCR identification, UMI-based error correction and CDR3 extraction were all carried out with Decombinator tools. TCRs above a frequency of 2 per 1,000, corresponding to the top 1% of the tumor frequency distribution, were defined as expanded. Expanded tumor TCRs statistically deemed absent (corrected P<0.05) from at least one tumor region were classed as regional, and all other expanded tumor TCRs were classed as ubiquitous. Renyi diversity was calculated using the R vegan package after each repertoire was subsampled 100 times to 5,000 TCRs. CDR3 similarity networks were constructed using string-kernel similarity of amino acid triplets, with links drawn between CDR3s whose pairwise similarity was above 0.82. Using fastp at Q25 and MiXCR, TCRdb reprocessed the public reads and kept productive beta chains. Each entry is one CDR3 protein sequence, shown with its most common DNA and genes. The V and J calls were not made by the authors but by TCRdb's processing. A total of 20,000 to 25,000 distinct CDR3 sequences appear in this sample, 15% to 20% of them only once. In total, the top ten clones hold roughly 30% of the sample.

Based on the germline V gene (reference sequence), the CDR1 and CDR2 sequences are LNHDA and SQIVND. The CDR3, cysteine through phenylalanine, is 16 amino acids long. Just the 48-base CDR3 DNA is kept, in frame starting at base 1. At the junction V is shortened by 6 bases and J by 4 bases, with 19 bases in between. The sample in question was lung tumor tissue, obtained at surgery. In this chain, TRBV19 is recombined with TRBJ2-1; a weak D assignment points to TRBD2 (7 bases agree). The receptor comes from a female donor with early-stage non-small cell lung cancer. The CDR3 reads CASSHVVRGGYNEQFF. The nucleotides read TGTGCCAGTAGCCACGTGGTCAGGGGAGGGTACAATGAGCAGTTCTTC.